This paragraph reports one T cell receptor (beta chain). No antigen is known for it. Trimming cost V 4 bases and J 6 bases, with 20 bases left between them. Germline values: CDR1 SGDLS, CDR2 YYNGEE. The CDR3 is 16 amino acids. This specimen comes from a study of T cell responses to AZD1222 COVID-19 vaccine. The repertoire was sequenced with immunoSEQ multiplex PCR; TCRdb's copy has only in-frame clones and lacks some. In the table there are fewer than 150,000 clones, about 87% of which are singletons. General study findings and limits: Spike was spanned by vaccine-associated CD4 TCRs, with dominance at 160-218 and 743-854. Scientists sampled the repertoires only once the peak T cell response had passed. A rise in Spike-specific TCR breadth and depth followed two AZD1222 doses. Most donors were white British and more were female, and clonal diversity was possibly underestimated.

V and J are TRBV9 and TRBJ1-5; D not certain. The sequences come from peripheral blood, collected 28 days after the second AZD1222 dose. This receptor was obtained from an adult who received the AZD1222 COVID-19 vaccine. CDR3 DNA sequence: TGTGCCAGCAGCCCACCGGTCTTAACCCTATCTCAGCCCCAGCATTTT. This encodes CASSPPVLTLSQPQHF. Looking up the rest from reference TRBV9 and TRBJ1-5 gives the full variable domain: DSGVTQTPKHLITATGQRVTLRCSPRSGDLSVYWYQQSLDQGLQFLIQYYNGEERAKGNILERFSAQQFPDLHSELNLSSLELGDSALYFCASSPPVLTLSQPQHFGDGTRLSIL.